Below are 22 T cell receptor beta chains sequenced from a single sample in a study of vaccination and CD4 T cells after COVID-19. These receptors have no known antigen. An Oncomine TCR Beta short-read assay was used to sequence the DNA from cultured CD4+ T cells. TCRdb ran MiXCR on the PCR reads and lists one entry per CDR3 protein. The top ten clones hold 7.2% of a sample with 15,000 to 20,000 distinct CDR3 sequences, around two fifths of them seen once. As for treatment: roughly 11-day PBMC culture with coronavirus spike peptide pools or control peptides (ViraFEST assay). The source material was CD4+ T cells from blood, cultured in vitro, sampled after SARS-CoV-2 vaccination. All receptors derive from a human donor who had recovered from COVID-19.

The chain is built from TRBV2 and TRBJ2-5; 15 bases map to TRBD2. Germline values: CDR1 SNHLY, CDR2 FYNNEI. The CDR3 runs to 16 residues. With 6 bases clipped from V and 0 bases from J, the junction kept 2 bases outside the gene matches. CDR3 nucleotide sequence: TGTGCCAGCAGGGGACTAGCGGGAGGAGACCAAGAGACCCAGTACTTC. Its protein product is CASRGLAGGDQETQYF.

V gene TRBV12-3 or TRBV12-4 combines with J gene TRBJ2-5; no clear D gene. The CDR3 is 11 amino acids. V dropped 5 bases and J dropped 5 bases, with 6 bases sitting between them. CDR3 in DNA: TGTGCCAGCAGTCCCAAGGAGACCCAGTACTTC. Translation gives CASSPKETQYF.

This clonotype qualifies as medium-sized. The chain carries TRBV5-4 and TRBJ2-7, with a possible D match to TRBD2 (7 bases). From germline, CDR1 is SGHNT and CDR2 YYREEE (reference sequence). CDR3 size: 15 residues. Trimming pared 3 bases from V and 3 bases from J, leaving 16 bases between. The CDR3 DNA is TGTGCCAGCAGCTCGGCGGGGGCGCGGGTCTACGAGCAGTACTTC. Its translation: CASSSAGARVYEQYF.

In its sample, this clonotype was seen a few times. The chain is built from TRBV15 and TRBJ1-2, with TRBD1 identical over 7 bases. The junction had 8 bases not matched to a gene; V was cut back by 5 bases and J by 8 bases. The CDR3 has 13 residues. Germline lookup yields CDR1 LNHNV and CDR2 YYDKDF (reference sequence). In DNA form, the CDR3 reads TGTGCCACCAGCGGTCTACAGGGGAACGGCTACACCTTC. Translating it yields CATSGLQGNGYTF.

J is TRBJ1-3 and V is TRBV15; D call uncertain. Germline CDR1 reads LNHNV; CDR2 reads YYDKDF (reference sequence). With 0 bases removed from V and 0 bases from J, the gap between germline ends came to 9 bases. This CDR3 has 16 residues. CDR3 residues: CATSRDHPYSGNTIYF. The CDR3 DNA sequence: TGTGCCACCAGCAGAGATCACCCCTACTCTGGAAACACCATATATTTT.

This clonotype was picked up a small number of times. The chain is built from TRBV27 and TRBJ2-3; 11 positions agree with TRBD2. The CDR3 has 16 residues. Germline CDR1 reads MNHEY; CDR2 reads SMNVEV (reference sequence). J was trimmed by 1 base and V by 5 bases; bases with no gene match: 5. The CDR3 DNA reads as TGTGCCAGCAGTCGCCCGACTAGCGGGGGCACAGATACGCAGTATTTT. Amino acids: CASSRPTSGGTDTQYF.

This rearrangement joins TRBV27 to TRBJ1-1; TRBD1 agrees at 8 bases. The germline V gene has CDR1 MNHEY and CDR2 SMNVEV (reference sequence). V lost 1 base, J lost 9 bases, and 19 bases stayed unmatched. The CDR3 runs 18 residues. CDR3 amino acids: CASSLLTPGGAGGIKAFF. The CDR3 DNA reads TGTGCCAGCAGTTTATTGACTCCAGGGGGCGCGGGGGGTATTAAAGCTTTCTTT.

V and J are TRBV25-1 and TRBJ1-6; possibly TRBD1 for D (5 bases). The CDR3 has 14 residues. Germline V gene lookup returns CDR1 MGHDK and CDR2 SYGVNS. Trimming removed 4 bases from V and 6 bases from J, with 10 bases in between. CDR3 in amino acids: CASSVPGLNSPLHF. CDR3 nucleotides: TGTGCCAGCAGTGTCCCGGGACTTAATTCACCCCTCCACTTT.

This clonotype was found a few times. This rearrangement joins TRBV6-5 to TRBJ1-1; a possible D gene is TRBD1 (5 bases). V was clipped by 0 bases and J by 2 bases, with 10 bases between them. Germline lookup yields CDR1 MNHEY and CDR2 SVGAGI. CDR3 size: 15 residues. CDR3 sequence (DNA): TGTGCCAGCAGTTACTCGCGCAGGGCCAACACTGAAGCTTTCTTT. Translated, it gives CASSYSRRANTEAFF.

The chain combines TRBV7-8 with TRBJ2-7, with TRBD1 identical over 7 bases. Germline loops: CDR1 SGHVS, CDR2 FQNEAQ. The CDR3 extends over 14 amino acids. The V gene end was trimmed by 7 bases and the J gene end by 2 bases; junction bases not matched to a gene: 8. CDR3 protein: CASTHRDSTYEQYF. CDR3 DNA sequence: TGTGCCAGCACCCACAGGGACAGCACCTACGAGCAGTACTTC.

The J gene is TRBJ1-2, the V gene TRBV2; a possible D gene is TRBD1 (6 bases). Germline V gene sequence: CDR1 SNHLY, CDR2 FYNNEI. With 2 bases removed from V and 3 bases from J, the gap between germline ends came to 19 bases. CDR3 length: 17 amino acids. The CDR3 nucleotides read TGTGCCAGCAGTGAAATTCTCGCCTACAGGGTGGACTATGGCTACACCTTC. It is translated as CASSEILAYRVDYGYTF.

The chain uses TRBV10-3 and TRBJ2-2; TRBD1 might be the D (5 bases). The V end lost 10 bases, the J end lost 2 bases, and 14 bases lay between the germline ends. This CDR3 spans 14 amino acids. The V gene's germline CDR1 is ENHRY and CDR2 SYGVKD. CDR3 sequence: CATQGQANTGELFF. For the CDR3, the DNA is TGTGCCACGCAGGGTCAGGCAAACACCGGGGAGCTGTTTTTT.

The chain combines TRBV6-1 with TRBJ1-1; D may be TRBD1 (6 bases). V was clipped by 6 bases and J by 5 bases, with 28 bases between them. Germline values: CDR1 MNHNS, CDR2 SASEGT. The CDR3 has 18 amino acids. CDR3 DNA sequence: TGTGCCAGCAGACATGAGAACTGGGGGGCGGTCGCGTGGACTGAAGCTTTCTTT. Translation: CASRHENWGAVAWTEAFF.

This clonotype was picked up a small number of times. This rearrangement joins TRBV20-1 to TRBJ1-2; D is unclear. Deletions cut 1 base from V and 8 bases from J, with 17 bases between. The CDR3 runs 14 residues. CDR1 is DFQATT and CDR2 is SNEGSKA in the germline V gene (reference sequence). This chain's CDR3 is CSARVYAREAGYTF. The CDR3 bases are TGCAGTGCTAGAGTTTATGCCCGGGAGGCCGGCTACACCTTC.

V gene TRBV6-1 combines with J gene TRBJ1-6; tentative D call: TRBD1 (5 bases). The CDR3 spans 15 residues. Trimming removed 6 bases at V and 8 bases at J, with 17 bases between. Germline V gene sequence: CDR1 MNHNS, CDR2 SASEGT. The DNA for the CDR3 is TGTGCCAGCAGCCCCTCAGGGAGGGAAGATTCACCCCTCCACTTT. Its protein product is CASSPSGREDSPLHF.

The rearrangement uses TRBV7-3 and TRBJ2-1; possible D gene TRBD2, 6 bases. The V end lost 1 base, the J end lost 2 bases, and 12 bases lay between the germline ends. The CDR3 sequence is 16 residues long. The germline gives CDR1 SGHTA, CDR2 FQGTGA. The CDR3 region is CASSLMVLAPYNEQFF. CDR3 nucleotide sequence: TGTGCCAGCAGCTTAATGGTACTAGCCCCCTACAATGAGCAGTTCTTC.

This clonotype showed up just a few times. The V call is TRBV19, the J call TRBJ1-5, with TRBD1 identical over 7 bases. This CDR3 comprises 13 residues. V lost 3 bases and J lost 7; bases outside the gene matches: 3. The germline V gene has CDR1 LNHDA and CDR2 SQIVND (reference sequence). Here the CDR3 reads CASSIQGGQPQHF. CDR3 bases: TGTGCCAGTAGTATCCAGGGGGGCCAGCCCCAGCATTTT.

The rearrangement uses TRBV7-2 and TRBJ1-1; D is possibly TRBD1 (5 bases). Germline assignment: CDR1 SGHTA and CDR2 FQGNSA. CDR3 length: 15 amino acids. Trimming pared 5 bases from V and 1 base from J, leaving 14 bases between. CDR3 sequence reads: CASSTLRGGNTEAFF. CDR3 nucleotides: TGTGCCAGCAGCACCCTTCGGGGCGGGAACACTGAAGCTTTCTTT.

A few counts support this clonotype. The J gene is TRBJ1-1, the V gene TRBV7-2; D remains ambiguous. The CDR3 loop spans 14 amino acids. Trimming cost V 1 base and J 1 base, with 7 bases left between them. Germline loops: CDR1 SGHTA, CDR2 FQGNSA. The CDR3 DNA sequence: TGTGCCAGCAGCTTAGTCCCAGGGAACACTGAAGCTTTCTTT. Its protein product is CASSLVPGNTEAFF. The whole variable domain, remainder taken from reference TRBV7-2 and TRBJ1-1, is GAGVSQSPSNKVTEKGKDVELRCDPISGHTALYWYRQSLGQGLEFLIYFQGNSAPDKSGLPSDRFSAERTGGSVSTLTIQRTQQEDSAVYLCASSLVPGNTEAFFGQGTRLTVV.

This clonotype was seen once. The chain combines TRBV5-1 with TRBJ1-2; 8 bases line up with TRBD1. Trimming cost V 0 bases and J 7 bases; bases outside gene matches: 2. The CDR3 runs 13 residues. The germline V gene has CDR1 SGHRS and CDR2 YFSETQ. The CDR3 protein is CASSLGQGIGYTF. CDR3 bases: TGCGCCAGCAGCTTGGGACAGGGGATTGGCTACACCTTC.

The chain carries TRBV7-2 and TRBJ1-1, with D unclear. The V end was cut by 5 bases, the J end by 0 bases, with 16 bases between. The CDR3 consists of 16 residues. Germline V gene sequence: CDR1 SGHTA, CDR2 FQGNSA. In DNA form, the CDR3 reads TGTGCCAGCAGCCCGGGGAATAGGCCGTTGAACACTGAAGCTTTCTTT. Its protein is CASSPGNRPLNTEAFF.

Only a few counts were recorded for this clonotype. The chain carries TRBV20-1 and TRBJ2-3, with a weak D call TRBD1 (6 bases). With 6 bases removed from V and 4 bases from J, the gap between germline ends came to 17 bases. Germline values: CDR1 DFQATT, CDR2 SNEGSKA (reference sequence). This CDR3 has 14 amino acids. CDR3 loop: CSALPAEGADTQYF. As DNA, the CDR3 is TGCAGTGCCCTACCTGCAGAGGGGGCAGATACGCAGTATTTT.